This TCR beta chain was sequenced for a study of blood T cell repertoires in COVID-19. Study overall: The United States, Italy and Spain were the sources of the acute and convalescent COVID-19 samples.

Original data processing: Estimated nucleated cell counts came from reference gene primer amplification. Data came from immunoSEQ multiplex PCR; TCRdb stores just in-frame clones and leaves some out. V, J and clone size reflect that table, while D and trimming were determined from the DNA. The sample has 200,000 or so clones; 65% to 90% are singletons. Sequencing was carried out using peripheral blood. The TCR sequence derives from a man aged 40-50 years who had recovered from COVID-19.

The CDR3 loop reads CASSPSARNTQYF. As DNA, the CDR3 is TGTGCCAGCAGCCCATCTGCGAGGAATACGCAGTATTTT. The rearrangement links TRBV3-1 (or the pseudogene TRBV3-2) to TRBJ2-3; no firm D call. V was clipped by 4 bases and J by 7 bases, with 12 bases between them. The CDR3 length is 13 residues. Germline CDR1 and CDR2: LGHDT and YNNKEL (reference sequence).